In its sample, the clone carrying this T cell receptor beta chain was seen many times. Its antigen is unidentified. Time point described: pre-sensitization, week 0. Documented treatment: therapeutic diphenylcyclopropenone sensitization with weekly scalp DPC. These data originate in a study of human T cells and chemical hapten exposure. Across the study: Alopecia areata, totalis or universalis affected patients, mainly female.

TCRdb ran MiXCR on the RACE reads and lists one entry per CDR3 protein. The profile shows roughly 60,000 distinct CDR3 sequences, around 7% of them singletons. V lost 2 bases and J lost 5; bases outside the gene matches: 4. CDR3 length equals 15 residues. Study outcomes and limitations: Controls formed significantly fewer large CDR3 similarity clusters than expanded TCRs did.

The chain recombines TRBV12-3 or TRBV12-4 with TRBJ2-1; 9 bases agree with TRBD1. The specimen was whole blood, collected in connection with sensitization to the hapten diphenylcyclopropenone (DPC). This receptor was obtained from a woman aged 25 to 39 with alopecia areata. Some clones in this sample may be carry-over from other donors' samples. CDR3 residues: CASSLPGQGNNEQFF. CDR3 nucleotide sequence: TGTGCCAGCAGTTTACCGGGACAGGGAAACAATGAGCAGTTCTTC.